This T cell receptor beta chain was retrieved from a study of T cells in Graves' hyperthyroidism and ophthalmopathy. The wider study: The initial diagnosis was the point when peripheral blood was collected, ahead of any treatment.

Regions amplified from RNA transcripts were the TCR beta CDR3 regions. The TCR CDR3 first-round RT-PCR relied on the HTBI primer set. TCRdb re-analysed the multiplex PCR reads in MiXCR, keeping a single row per CDR3 protein. Counted here are 600,000 to 850,000 distinct CDR3 sequences, around 20% occurring once; the ten biggest clones make up around 17%. Source material for PBMCs was around 10 ml fresh peripheral blood. CDR1 is ENHRY, CDR2 SYGVKD, per germline. The CDR3 runs 15 residues. V lost 7 bases, J lost 1 base, and 6 bases stayed unmatched. The chain joins TRBV10-3 to TRBJ1-1; 10 bases map to TRBD1. The sequenced material came from blood. This TCR derives from a woman aged 45-65 years with Graves' hyperthyroidism that later progressed to Graves' ophthalmopathy. In DNA form, the CDR3 reads TGTGCCATCATCCCGGACAGGGGGGCGAACACTGAAGCTTTCTTT. Translation gives CAIIPDRGANTEAFF.